This entry lists 20 T cell receptor beta chains sequenced from one sample in a study of blood T cell repertoires in COVID-19. Only in-frame clones appear in the TCRdb table, and some are missing; sequencing was by immunoSEQ multiplex PCR. The data contain around 100,000 clones, 85% of them singletons. The specimen was peripheral blood. Receptor source: a woman between 65 and 79 years old with active or convalescent COVID-19.

The V and J genes are TRBV3-1 (or the pseudogene TRBV3-2) and TRBJ2-7, with TRBD1 as a possible D gene (6 bases). V lost 4 bases, J lost 4 bases, and 14 bases lay in between. Germline-derived CDR1 and CDR2 are LGHDT and YNNKEL (reference sequence). The CDR3 is 14 residues long. The CDR3 bases are TGTGCCAGCAGCCGCTCCGGGACACTTTACGAGCAGTACTTC. This sequence encodes CASSRSGTLYEQYF.

V and J are TRBV19 and TRBJ1-1; D gene unclear. This CDR3 is built from 13 residues. Trimming took 0 bases from V and 3 from J, leaving 5 bases between them. Germline CDR1 and CDR2: LNHDA and SQIVND (reference sequence). CDR3 region: CASSIDTDTEAFF. As DNA, the CDR3 is TGTGCCAGTAGTATAGATACGGACACTGAAGCTTTCTTT.

The chain links TRBV7-2 to TRBJ1-1; TRBD1 matches at 7 bases. After removal of 1 base from V and 4 bases from J, the junction contained 9 bases not matched to a gene. The length of the CDR3 is 16 residues. Per the germline V gene, CDR1 is SGHTA and CDR2 is FQGNSA. The CDR3 DNA is TGTGCCAGCAGCTTAGGCCCGGGACAGCTGGGCACTGAAGCTTTCTTT. Its protein is CASSLGPGQLGTEAFF.

V gene TRBV5-4 combines with J gene TRBJ2-1, with a weak D call TRBD1 (5 bases). The CDR3 has 16 residues. Trimming left V 0 bases short and J 12 bases short, with 22 bases between. CDR1 and CDR2 from the germline V gene are SGHNT and YYREEE (reference sequence). Written as DNA, the CDR3 is TGTGCCAGCAGCTTGGAATGGCAGGGTCCTATAGCAGGGCAGTTCTTC. Amino acid sequence: CASSLEWQGPIAGQFF.

The rearrangement joins TRBV30 to TRBJ1-2; no clear D. Trimming removed 3 bases at V and 2 bases at J, with 19 bases between. The CDR3 runs 16 residues. In germline, CDR1 is GTSNPN, CDR2 SVGIG (reference sequence). CDR3 amino acids: CAWRGELVNPNYGYTF. The CDR3 nucleotides read TGTGCCTGGAGGGGAGAATTAGTAAATCCAAACTATGGCTACACCTTC.

This sequence joins TRBV28 and TRBJ1-2, with 7 bases identical to TRBD1. This CDR3 contains 13 residues. Trimming took 3 bases from V and 2 from J; bases not matched to a gene: 0. Per germline, CDR1 MDHEN and CDR2 SYDVKM. CDR3 region: CASSLTGNYGYTF. The CDR3 nucleotides read TGTGCCAGCAGTTTGACAGGGAACTATGGCTACACCTTC.

This sequence joins TRBV6-5 and TRBJ1-1; D is perhaps TRBD1 (5 bases). V was shortened by 6 bases and J by 6 bases, with 8 bases between the two germline ends. CDR1 and CDR2 (germline): MNHEY, SVGAGI. This CDR3 spans 11 amino acids. CDR3 region: CASSHRSEAFF. In nucleotides, the CDR3 is TGTGCCAGCAGCCACAGGTCTGAAGCTTTCTTT.

This rearrangement joins TRBV11-3 to TRBJ1-5; D is possibly TRBD1 (5 bases). Per germline, CDR1 SGHNT and CDR2 YENEEA. V dropped 3 bases and J dropped 0 bases, with 15 bases sitting between them. The CDR3 length is 17 residues. CDR3 in amino acids: CASSLGRANYSNQPQHF. CDR3 coding DNA: TGTGCCAGCAGCTTGGGCAGGGCTAACTATAGCAATCAGCCCCAGCATTTT.

This chain uses TRBV7-9 with TRBJ2-1, with D possibly being TRBD2 (6 bases). The V end was cut by 9 bases, the J end by 0 bases, with 12 bases between. This CDR3 comprises 14 residues. Germline CDR1 is SEHNR and CDR2 is FQNEAQ (reference sequence). The CDR3 loop is CASHGGFSYNEQFF. CDR3 DNA: TGTGCCAGTCATGGGGGGTTCTCCTACAATGAGCAGTTCTTC.

J is TRBJ1-1 and V is TRBV10-3, with no clear D. V was cut by 4 bases and J by 5 bases, with 11 bases left in between. The CDR3 covers 13 residues. Looked up from germline, CDR1 is ENHRY and CDR2 is SYGVKD. For the CDR3, the DNA is TGTGCCATCAGTGTAGCTGTGGAAACTGAAGCTTTCTTT. It translates to CAISVAVETEAFF.

The chain couples TRBV12-3 or TRBV12-4 to TRBJ2-5, with D maybe TRBD2 (5 bases). CDR3 length: 12 residues. Between the trimmed V and J ends, which lost 6 bases and 4 bases, there was a span of 9 bases. For the CDR3, the DNA is TGTGCCAGCAGCGAGGGCCTAGAGACCCAGTACTTC. Residues: CASSEGLETQYF.

The chain carries TRBV9 and TRBJ1-2; 7 bases agree with TRBD1. The CDR3 consists of 15 residues. Germline-derived CDR1 and CDR2 are SGDLS and YYNGEE. J gave up 8 bases and V 3 bases, and 13 bases lay outside the gene matches. The CDR3 region is CASSGEQHRGGGYTF. Here the CDR3 DNA reads TGTGCCAGCAGCGGAGAGCAACACAGGGGCGGGGGCTACACCTTC.

The chain uses TRBV5-5 and TRBJ1-4, with TRBD1 as a possible D gene (6 bases). Trimming removed 0 bases at V and 8 bases at J, with 14 bases between. The CDR3 covers 15 residues. From germline, CDR1 is SGHKS and CDR2 YYEKEE (reference sequence). The DNA for the CDR3 is TGTGCCAGCAGCTTGGCAGGGGCTGGGGGAGAAAAACTGTTTTTT. This gives the protein CASSLAGAGGEKLFF.

The rearrangement links TRBV11-2 to TRBJ2-1; 10 positions match TRBD2. The germline V gene has CDR1 SGHAT and CDR2 FQNNGV. J was trimmed by 2 bases and V by 5 bases; bases with no gene match: 12. The CDR3 consists of 18 residues. CDR3 protein: CASSRNLAGGTTYNEQFF. The CDR3, as DNA: TGTGCCAGCAGCCGGAATTTAGCGGGAGGCACTACCTACAATGAGCAGTTCTTC.

The rearrangement uses TRBV11-2 and TRBJ1-1; TRBD1 agrees at 7 bases. Germline V gene lookup returns CDR1 SGHAT and CDR2 FQNNGV. The CDR3 is made up of 12 amino acids. Trimming took 7 bases from V and 10 from J; bases not matched to a gene: 9. CDR3 DNA: TGTGCCAGCACCTCGTGGGCAGGGGGAGCTTTCTTT. This encodes CASTSWAGGAFF. The full variable domain, in which reference TRBV11-2 and TRBJ1-1 provide the parts outside the CDR3, is EAGVAQSPRYKIIEKRQSVAFWCNPISGHATLYWYQQILGQGPKLLIQFQNNGVVDDSQLPKDRFSAERLKGVDSTLKIQPAKLEDSAVYLCASTSWAGGAFFGQGTRLTVV.

This clone has just one count. At one end, the junction sequence differs from germline, possibly due to a read error. The chain links TRBV7-7 to TRBJ2-3; maybe TRBD1 (5 bases). This CDR3 comprises 15 residues. Germline CDR1 and CDR2: SSHAT and FNYEAQ (reference sequence). This CDR3 reads CASSVSRASTDTQYF. The CDR3 DNA sequence: TGTGCTAGCAGCGTCTCCAGGGCCTCCACAGATACGCAGTATTTT.

The rearrangement links TRBV3-1 (or the pseudogene TRBV3-2) to TRBJ2-7; a possible D gene is TRBD2 (6 bases). The germline CDR1 and CDR2 sequences are LGHDT and YNNKEL (reference sequence). The CDR3 extends over 15 amino acids. Trimming took off 3 bases at V and 1 base at J, with 13 bases between the two ends. The CDR3: CASSHRGLNSYEQYF. The CDR3 DNA follows: TGTGCCAGCAGCCATAGGGGACTCAATTCCTACGAGCAGTACTTC.

This chain links TRBV4-3 with TRBJ2-7; 10 nucleotides match TRBD1. The CDR3 is made up of 17 amino acids. The V gene's germline CDR1 is LGHNA and CDR2 YSLEER. With V trimmed by 0 bases and J by 0 bases, 5 bases remained unmatched. The chain's CDR3 is CASSQDSRQGASYEQYF. CDR3 bases: TGCGCCAGCAGCCAAGATAGTCGACAGGGGGCCTCCTACGAGCAGTACTTC.

This sequence joins TRBV18 and TRBJ2-2; a possible D gene is TRBD1 (5 bases). CDR3 length: 18 residues. V was clipped by 0 bases and J by 0 bases, with 14 bases between them. The germline CDR1 and CDR2 sequences are KGHSH and LQKENI. CDR3: CASSPPRTITANTGELFF. In nucleotides, the CDR3 is TGTGCCAGCTCACCACCGAGGACAATTACCGCGAACACCGGGGAGCTGTTTTTT.

V gene TRBV5-5 combines with J gene TRBJ2-7; TRBD1 aligns across 9 bases. Germline assignment: CDR1 SGHKS and CDR2 YYEKEE (reference sequence). The length of the CDR3 is 15 residues. The J segment lost 3 bases and the V segment lost 1 base, leaving 5 bases of the junction unmatched. CDR3 DNA sequence: TGTGCCAGCAGCTTGTCCGGGACAGGGATCTACGAGCAGTACTTC. Protein sequence: CASSLSGTGIYEQYF.